A selection of T cell receptor beta chains follows, all from one sample in a study of cytomegalovirus exposure and HLA in healthy donors. Repertoires were generated with immunoSEQ multiplex PCR, while TCRdb's copy carries only in-frame clones and drops some. The table includes around 190,000 clones, more than 85% detected once. Sequenced input: PBMCs. These receptors were taken from a woman aged 18-35 years in good health and CMV-seronegative. Both conserved end residues are part of each CDR3. The D gene is left open where the match is weak. Clone size is stated in some rows and not others, as once, few, many or a class when expanded.

clone_size	v_call	d_call	j_call	cdr3_nt	cdr3_aa
-	TRBV18	-	TRBJ1-1	TGTGCCAGCTCACGGGGACACATGAACACTGAAGCTTTCTTT	CASSRGHMNTEAFF
-	TRBV7-2	TRBD1	TRBJ1-1	TGTGCCAGCAGCCAGGGACAGTTGAACACTGAAGCTTTCTTT	CASSQGQLNTEAFF
-	TRBV18	-	TRBJ1-1	TGTGCCAGCTTACAGGGTTCGGACACTGAAGCTTTCTTT	CASLQGSDTEAFF
-	TRBV29-1	TRBD1	TRBJ2-2	TGCAGCGTAACACCGGGACAGGGGACCGGGGAGCTGTTTTTT	CSVTPGQGTGELFF
-	TRBV7-9	-	TRBJ2-2	TGTGCCAGCAGCTCCGGGAACACCGGGGAGCTGTTTTTT	CASSSGNTGELFF
-	TRBV7-2	-	TRBJ2-5	TGTGCCAGCAGCGATGGAGCGAAGTCTCGTGAGACCCAGTACTTC	CASSDGAKSRETQYF
-	TRBV18	-	TRBJ2-2	TGTGCCAGCTCACCCAGGGACACCGGGGAGCTGTTTTTT	CASSPRDTGELFF
-	TRBV29-1	TRBD1	TRBJ2-7	TGCAGCGTTGAGGGACAGAATTACGAGCAGTACTTC	CSVEGQNYEQYF
-	TRBV28	TRBD1	TRBJ1-1	TGTGCCAGCAGTGGGGCCGGGACAGGGGACACTGAAGCTTTCTTT	CASSGAGTGDTEAFF
-	TRBV10-2	TRBD2	TRBJ2-1	TGCGCCAGCAGACAGGGACTAGCGGGAGTCTACAATGAGCAGTTCTTC	CASRQGLAGVYNEQFF
-	TRBV4-3	-	TRBJ2-2	TGCGCCAGCAGCTACGGTCGGGGAACCGGGGAGCTGTTTTTT	CASSYGRGTGELFF
-	TRBV6-4	TRBD2	TRBJ2-5	TGTGCCAGCAGTGAAGCTAGCGGGGGACAAGAGACCCAGTACTTC	CASSEASGGQETQYF
-	TRBV19	-	TRBJ1-2	TGTGCCAGTAGTATGGGAGGGGTCGGCTATGGCTACACCTTC	CASSMGGVGYGYTF
-	TRBV7-2	TRBD1	TRBJ1-6	TGTGCCAGCAGCAGACAGGGCGCGACGAATTCACCCCTCCACTTT	CASSRQGATNSPLHF
-	TRBV7-9	TRBD2	TRBJ2-1	TGTGCCAGCAGCCCTGGACTAGCGGGAGGGTTGTCCTACAATGAGCAGTTCTTC	CASSPGLAGGLSYNEQFF
once	TRBV5-6	-	TRBJ2-5	TGTGCCAGCAGCTTGGAGGTCGGGGGTGGGGAGACCCAGTACTTC	CASSLEVGGGETQYF
-	TRBV19	TRBD1	TRBJ2-7	TGTGCCAGTAGCAAGGACAGGCGACACTCCTACGAGCAGTACTTC	CASSKDRRHSYEQYF
-	TRBV28	TRBD2	TRBJ2-3	TGTGCCAGCAGCCCTCAGGGACTAGGGACCTGGGGGGATACGCAGTATTTT	CASSPQGLGTWGDTQYF
-	TRBV4-1	-	TRBJ1-2	TGCGCCAGCAGCCAAAGCGAATCGTATGGCTACACCTTC	CASSQSESYGYTF
-	TRBV7-3	TRBD2	TRBJ2-1	TGTGCCAGCAGCACGGCGGGAGGCTCCTACAATGAGCAGTTCTTC	CASSTAGGSYNEQFF
-	TRBV7-9	TRBD2	TRBJ2-1	TGTGCCAGCAGCCTGACTAGCGGGGGGGCCGATGAGCAGTTCTTC	CASSLTSGGADEQFF
-	TRBV28	-	TRBJ1-2	TGTGCCAGCAGTTTATCGGTCGGGGAGGGCTACACCTTC	CASSLSVGEGYTF
-	TRBV28	TRBD2	TRBJ2-5	TGTGCCAGCAGTTTCCGGACTAGCGGGGAGGAGACCCAGTACTTC	CASSFRTSGEETQYF
-	TRBV28	-	TRBJ2-7	TGTGCCAGCACCCCAGGGGCAGGTCGTGCCTACGAGCAGTACTTC	CASTPGAGRAYEQYF
-	TRBV6-6	-	TRBJ1-3	TGTGCCAGCAGCGAGAGGTCCTCTGGAAACACCATATATTTT	CASSERSSGNTIYF
-	TRBV27	TRBD1	TRBJ2-5	TGTGCCAGCAGTTTCGGGACAGGGGATGAGACCCAGTACTTC	CASSFGTGDETQYF
-	TRBV29-1	TRBD1	TRBJ2-1	TGCAGCGTTGGCCCACCGACAGGGAATGAGCAGTTCTTC	CSVGPPTGNEQFF
-	TRBV5-1	TRBD1	TRBJ2-7	TGCGCCAGCAGCTTAGGGACAGACGTGCCTGAGCAGTACTTC	CASSLGTDVPEQYF
few	TRBV19	TRBD1	TRBJ1-1	TGTGCCAGTAGTATGACAGGGGGGAACACTGAAGCTTTCTTT	CASSMTGGNTEAFF
once	TRBV6-1	TRBD2	TRBJ2-1	TGTGCCAGCAGTGAACCGACGGGAGGGCGTGATGAGCAGTTCTTC	CASSEPTGGRDEQFF
-	TRBV11-2	-	TRBJ2-6	TGTGCCAGCAGCCCCCGACGAGGGGGACGAAGCTCTGGGGCCAACGTCCTGACTTTC	CASSPRRGGRSSGANVLTF
-	TRBV5-6	-	TRBJ1-1	TGTGCCAGCAGCTCCCTTAAAACAGGGAACACTGAAGCTTTCTTT	CASSSLKTGNTEAFF
-	TRBV7-9	TRBD1	TRBJ1-3	TGTGCCAGCAGGCTCAGGGGGTCTGGAAACACCATATATTTT	CASRLRGSGNTIYF
-	TRBV6-5	TRBD1	TRBJ1-5	TGTGCCAGCAGCCGTGGACAGGCGAGCAATCAGCCCCAGCATTTT	CASSRGQASNQPQHF
-	TRBV2	-	TRBJ1-6	TGTGCCAGCAGTGAAGGGCAGGTCTATAATTCACCCCTCCACTTT	CASSEGQVYNSPLHF
-	TRBV19	-	TRBJ1-5	TGTGCCAGTAGTATGGCGGTGGCGTGGCCCCAGCATTTT	CASSMAVAWPQHF
-	TRBV11-2	TRBD1	TRBJ2-7	TGTGCCGGCGGGACAGGAGTCTACGAGCAGTACTTC	CAGGTGVYEQYF